The 17 T cell receptor beta chains below come from one sample, sequenced in a study of Tregs in tolerant kidney transplant recipients. Assay: immunoSEQ multiplex PCR; the TCRdb copy retains only in-frame clones and omits some. The sample records about 94,000 clones, 93% being singletons. Specimen: CD4+ T cells from blood, collected before the transplant. Receptors originate from a human donor who received a combined kidney and bone marrow transplant.

To note about this clone: The same CDR3 also results from other DNA sequences found in this sample. The chain employs TRBV27 and TRBJ1-6, with a possible D match to TRBD1 (5 bases). The CDR3 is made up of 15 amino acids. Germline CDR1 and CDR2: MNHEY and SMNVEV (reference sequence). V lost 0 bases and J lost 7, with 10 bases in between. DNA of the CDR3: TGTGCCAGCAGTTTATCTTCAGGGATCAATTCACCCCTCCACTTT. Translation: CASSLSSGINSPLHF.

The chain has TRBV28 and TRBJ1-2; D possibly corresponds to TRBD1 (5 bases). The CDR3 runs 13 residues. V lost 7 bases and J lost 6, with 15 bases in between. In germline, CDR1 is MDHEN, CDR2 SYDVKM. The DNA of the CDR3 is TGTGCCAGCATGGAAACCAGGGTCAATGGCTACACCTTC. As protein: CASMETRVNGYTF.

The V and J genes are TRBV27 and TRBJ1-2; 8 nucleotides align to TRBD1. Trimming removed 3 bases from V and 8 bases from J; junction bases left unmatched: 5. The germline gives CDR1 MNHEY, CDR2 SMNVEV (reference sequence). CDR3 length: 13 residues. The CDR3 nucleotides read TGTGCCAGCAGTTTTCAGGGGGCGGGCGGCTACACCTTC. Its protein product is CASSFQGAGGYTF.

The chain combines TRBV23-1 with TRBJ2-2; TRBD2 agrees at 10 bases. TRBV23-1 is an ORF, with its function uncertain. The CDR3 consists of 16 residues. Losses at the gene ends were 2 bases for V and 0 bases for J; bases not matched to a gene: 0. The CDR3 reads CASSQSGGANTGELFF. The CDR3 bases are TGCGCCAGCAGTCAAAGCGGGGGGGCGAACACCGGGGAGCTGTTTTTT.

The chain links TRBV11-2 to TRBJ1-2, with 9 bases matching TRBD1. CDR3 length: 17 residues. Germline CDR1 is SGHAT and CDR2 is FQNNGV. The junction had 13 bases not matched to a gene; V was cut back by 5 bases and J by 3 bases. The CDR3 loop is CASSRRTDRGLHYGYTF. CDR3 coding DNA: TGTGCCAGCAGCCGTCGCACGGACAGGGGTTTGCACTATGGCTACACCTTC. Looking up the rest from reference TRBV11-2 and TRBJ1-2 gives the full variable domain: EAGVAQSPRYKIIEKRQSVAFWCNPISGHATLYWYQQILGQGPKLLIQFQNNGVVDDSQLPKDRFSAERLKGVDSTLKIQPAKLEDSAVYLCASSRRTDRGLHYGYTFGSGTRLTVV.

This chain joins TRBV7-9 and TRBJ2-7, with 12 bases fitting TRBD1. Germline V gene sequence: CDR1 SEHNR, CDR2 FQNEAQ (reference sequence). The CDR3 contains 14 residues. V lost 3 bases to trimming and J lost 7 bases; unmatched junction nucleotides: 4. The CDR3 is CASSLGQGAMEQYF. DNA for the CDR3: TGTGCCAGCAGCTTGGGACAGGGGGCGATGGAGCAGTACTTC.

V gene TRBV19 combines with J gene TRBJ1-5; D gene unclear. Trimming removed 5 bases at V and 2 bases at J, with 16 bases between. The CDR3 spans 16 residues. The germline V gene has CDR1 LNHDA and CDR2 SQIVND (reference sequence). Here the CDR3 reads CASSFLPRGGNQPQHF. The CDR3 DNA reads as TGTGCCAGTAGTTTTCTCCCCCGCGGGGGCAATCAGCCCCAGCATTTT.

The chain is built from TRBV5-4 and TRBJ2-3; tentatively, D is TRBD1 (5 bases). V was cut by 3 bases and J by 3 bases, with 11 bases left in between. Germline lookup yields CDR1 SGHNT and CDR2 YYREEE (reference sequence). This CDR3 comprises 14 residues. The CDR3 sequence: CASSSGIGTDTQYF. CDR3 nucleotides: TGTGCCAGCAGCTCAGGGATTGGGACAGATACGCAGTATTTT.

The gene calls are TRBV4-3 and TRBJ1-2, with a weak D call TRBD1 (6 bases). Germline CDR1 LGHNA, CDR2 YSLEER. This CDR3 region has 15 residues. The V gene lost 1 base and the J gene lost 7 bases, with 16 bases spanning the gap. This CDR3 reads CASSQGFGQSSGYTF. The CDR3 DNA sequence: TGCGCCAGCAGCCAAGGCTTTGGACAGAGCTCTGGCTACACCTTC.

The rearrangement joins TRBV4-2 to TRBJ2-4; D remains ambiguous. Trimming took 1 base from V and 10 from J, leaving 8 bases between them. The length of the CDR3 is 12 residues. Germline-derived CDR1 and CDR2 are LGHNA and YNFKEQ. Written as DNA, the CDR3 is TGTGCCAGCAGCCAAGTTCCGCGGATTCAGTACTTC. Protein: CASSQVPRIQYF.

The chain uses TRBV7-8 and TRBJ2-2; 7 bases are a match to TRBD1. Trimming at V came to 1 base and at J to 0 bases, leaving 11 bases not matched to a gene. The CDR3 spans 19 residues. Germline V gene lookup returns CDR1 SGHVS and CDR2 FQNEAQ. CDR3 bases: TGTGCCAGCAGCTTAGTCGTAGGGGGCGAATTCCCGAACACCGGGGAGCTGTTTTTT. Protein: CASSLVVGGEFPNTGELFF. The entire variable domain, with the rest obtained from reference TRBV7-8 and TRBJ2-2, is as follows: GAGVSQSPRYKVAKRGQDVALRCDPISGHVSLFWYQQALGQGPEFLTYFQNEAQLDKSGLPSDRFFAERPEGSVSTLKIQRTQQEDSAVYLCASSLVVGGEFPNTGELFFGEGSRLTVL.

The rearrangement links TRBV4-1 to TRBJ1-5; D uncertain. This CDR3 region has 16 residues. The V gene lost 0 bases and the J gene lost 9 bases, with 18 bases spanning the gap. Per the germline V gene, CDR1 is MGHRA and CDR2 is YSYEKL. CDR3 protein: CASSQDVGRVLRPQHF. DNA for the CDR3: TGCGCCAGCAGCCAAGATGTAGGGAGGGTTTTACGGCCCCAGCATTTT.

J is TRBJ1-2 and V is TRBV30; TRBD1 might be the D (5 bases). This CDR3 is built from 15 residues. The V gene lost 0 bases and the J gene lost 4 bases, with 15 bases spanning the gap. Per the germline V gene, CDR1 is GTSNPN and CDR2 is SVGIG (reference sequence). The CDR3 coding sequence is TGTGCCTGGAGTGTACCTGGGGTGGGGGGCTATGGCTACACCTTC. Its protein product is CAWSVPGVGGYGYTF.

A single count supports this clone. The V gene is TRBV5-8, the J gene TRBJ2-1; 7 bases fit TRBD2. The germline gives CDR1 SGHTS, CDR2 YDEGEE. The CDR3 covers 13 residues. V was pared by 0 bases and J by 15 bases, with 9 bases of the junction left unmatched. CDR3 sequence reads: CASSLATGTTLFF. Written as DNA, the CDR3 is TGTGCCAGCAGCTTGGCGACCGGGACTACTCTGTTCTTC. The full variable domain, completed using reference TRBV5-8 and TRBJ2-1, is EAGVTQSPTHLIKTRGQQATLRCSPISGHTSVYWYQQALGLGLQFLLWYDEGEERNRGNFPPRFSGRQFPNYSSELNVNALELEDSALYLCASSLATGTTLFFGPGTRLTVL.

The chain combines TRBV4-1 with TRBJ2-1; D is ambiguous. V lost 3 bases, J lost 8 bases, and 11 bases lay in between. Germline V gives CDR1 MGHRA, CDR2 YSYEKL. The CDR3 loop spans 13 amino acids. CDR3 sequence: CASSQSQRDEQFF. The DNA of the CDR3 is TGCGCCAGCAGCCAGTCTCAGCGAGATGAGCAGTTCTTC.

This chain connects TRBV6-5 to TRBJ1-5; 9 bases are a match to TRBD1. CDR1 and CDR2 (germline): MNHEY, SVGAGI. CDR3 length equals 15 residues. V lost 5 bases and J lost 4; bases outside the gene matches: 6. The CDR3 region is CASSPWTGDNQPQHF. The CDR3 DNA reads TGTGCCAGCAGTCCCTGGACAGGGGATAATCAGCCCCAGCATTTT.

The chain recombines TRBV11-2 with TRBJ2-5, with 16 nucleotides matching TRBD2. Trimming took 1 base from V and 4 from J; bases not matched to a gene: 3. CDR3 length: 17 residues. CDR1 and CDR2 (germline): SGHAT, FQNNGV. The CDR3 sequence is CASSLGGTSGRVETQYF. The CDR3 DNA is TGTGCCAGCAGCTTAGGTGGGACTAGCGGGAGGGTAGAGACCCAGTACTTC. Variable domain in full (rest from reference TRBV11-2 and TRBJ2-5): EAGVAQSPRYKIIEKRQSVAFWCNPISGHATLYWYQQILGQGPKLLIQFQNNGVVDDSQLPKDRFSAERLKGVDSTLKIQPAKLEDSAVYLCASSLGGTSGRVETQYFGPGTRLLVL.